The clone carrying this T cell receptor beta chain was recorded a few times. This entry is derived from a study of circulating tumor DNA in untreated peripheral T-cell lymphoma. Between the trimmed V and J ends, which lost 5 bases and 2 bases, there was a span of 17 bases. CDR1 and CDR2 from the germline V gene are LNHDA and SQIVND (reference sequence). The CDR3 loop spans 16 amino acids. Profiling relied on immunoSEQ multiplex PCR, and the TCRdb table lists in-frame clones only, not all of them. The repertoire includes roughly 2,300 clones, 71% of them detected once, and around three fifths sits in the top ten.

Input material: tumor tissue. The receptor was derived from a human donor with peripheral T-cell lymphoma. This chain joins TRBV19 and TRBJ2-3, with D perhaps assigned TRBD1 or TRBD2 (5 bases each). CDR3 loop: CASSYAGTDITDTQYF. CDR3 in DNA: TGTGCCAGTAGTTATGCAGGGACGGACATCACAGATACGCAGTATTTT.